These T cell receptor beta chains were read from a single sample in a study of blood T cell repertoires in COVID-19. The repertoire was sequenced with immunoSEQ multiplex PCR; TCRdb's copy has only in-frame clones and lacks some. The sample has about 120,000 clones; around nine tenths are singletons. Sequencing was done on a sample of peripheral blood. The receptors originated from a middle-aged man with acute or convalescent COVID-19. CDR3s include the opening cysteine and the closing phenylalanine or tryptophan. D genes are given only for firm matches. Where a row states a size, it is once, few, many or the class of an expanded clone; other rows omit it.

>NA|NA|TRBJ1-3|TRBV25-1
CASRSRDSGNTIYF
TGTGCCAGCAGGAGCCGGGACTCCGGAAACACCATATATTTT
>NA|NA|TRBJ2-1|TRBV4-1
CASSRIQVASYNEQFF
TGCGCCAGCAGCCGAATACAGGTGGCCTCCTACAATGAGCAGTTCTTC
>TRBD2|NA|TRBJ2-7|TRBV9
CASSGTSGSRSEQYF
TGTGCCAGCAGCGGCACTAGCGGGAGTAGGTCCGAGCAGTACTTC
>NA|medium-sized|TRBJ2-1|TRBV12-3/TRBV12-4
CASKSFANEQFF
TGTGCCAGCAAGAGCTTTGCCAATGAGCAGTTCTTC
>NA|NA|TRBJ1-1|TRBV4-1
CASSQGRGNTEAFF
TGCGCCAGCAGCCAAGGGCGGGGTAACACTGAAGCTTTCTTT
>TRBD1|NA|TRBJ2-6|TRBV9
CASNKQGSNSGANVLTF
TGTGCCTCCAACAAACAGGGGTCCAACTCTGGGGCCAACGTCCTGACTTTC
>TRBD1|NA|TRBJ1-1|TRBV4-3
CASSQTDRGNTEAFF
TGCGCCAGCAGCCAAACAGACAGGGGAAACACTGAAGCTTTCTTT
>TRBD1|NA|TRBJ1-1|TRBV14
CASSPKSRDRGSRSDTEAFF
TGTGCCAGCAGCCCGAAGTCCAGGGACAGGGGATCCAGGAGCGACACTGAAGCTTTCTTT
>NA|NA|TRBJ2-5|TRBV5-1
CASSFRLAQETQYF
TGCGCCAGCAGCTTTCGACTGGCTCAAGAGACCCAGTACTTC
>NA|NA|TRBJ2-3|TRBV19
CASSMSGTYSTQYF
TGTGCCAGTAGTATGTCCGGGACATATAGTACGCAGTATTTT
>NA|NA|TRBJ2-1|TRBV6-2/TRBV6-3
CASSYVGFLLELDEQFF
TGTGCCAGCAGTTATGTCGGCTTCTTACTAGAGCTAGATGAGCAGTTCTTC
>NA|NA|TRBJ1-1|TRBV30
CAWRGYPEAFF
TGTGCCTGGCGGGGGTACCCTGAAGCTTTCTTT
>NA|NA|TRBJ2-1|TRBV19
CASRQGSYNEQFF
TGTGCCAGTAGGCAGGGGTCCTACAATGAGCAGTTCTTC
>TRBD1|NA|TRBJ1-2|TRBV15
CATSLGQGSYGYTF
TGTGCCACCAGCCTCGGACAGGGCAGCTATGGCTACACCTTC
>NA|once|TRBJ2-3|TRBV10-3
CAISEVGGDTQYF
TGTGCCATCAGTGAAGTGGGGGGAGATACGCAGTATTTT
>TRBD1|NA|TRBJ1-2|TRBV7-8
CASSQTGVGGGYTF
TGTGCCAGCAGCCAGACAGGGGTTGGTGGGGGCTACACCTTC
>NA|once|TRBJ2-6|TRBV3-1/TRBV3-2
CASRERGRGVSGANVLTF
TGTGCCAGCAGGGAGAGGGGCAGGGGTGTCTCTGGGGCCAACGTCCTGACTTTC